This T cell receptor (beta chain) was identified during a study of response to subunit inactivated influenza vaccine. Turning to this clonotype: Antigen unknown.

TCRdb passed the RT-PCR reads through MiXCR, listing each CDR3 protein once. The sample has hundreds of thousands of distinct CDR3 sequences; about 25% are singletons. The CDR3 loop spans 12 amino acids. V shed 7 bases and J shed 4 bases, with 13 bases lying between them. In germline, CDR1 is SQVTM, CDR2 ANQGSEA. Study-wide findings and caveats: Few new T cells, the authors suggested, are recruited by each seasonal influenza vaccination.

Material: CD4+ T cells sorted from PBMCs, obtained approximately 5 days after vaccination. This chain uses TRBV29-1 with TRBJ2-5, with D perhaps matching TRBD1 or TRBD2 (6 bases each). The receptor comes from a man between 45 and 60 years old who received an inactivated influenza vaccine. The CDR3 loop is CSGGAGGETQYF. The DNA of the CDR3 is TGCAGCGGGGGGGCCGGGGGAGAGACCCAGTACTTC.